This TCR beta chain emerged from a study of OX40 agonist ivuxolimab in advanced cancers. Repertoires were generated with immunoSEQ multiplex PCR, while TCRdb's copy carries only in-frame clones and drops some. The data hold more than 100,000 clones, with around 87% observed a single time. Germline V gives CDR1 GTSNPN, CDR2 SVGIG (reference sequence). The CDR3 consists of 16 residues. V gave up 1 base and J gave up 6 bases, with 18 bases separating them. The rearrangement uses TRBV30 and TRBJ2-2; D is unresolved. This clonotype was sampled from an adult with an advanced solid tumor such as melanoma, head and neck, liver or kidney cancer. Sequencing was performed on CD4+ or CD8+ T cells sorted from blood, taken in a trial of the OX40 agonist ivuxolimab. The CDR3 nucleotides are TGTGCCTGGAGTGGTAGAACGGCACAAGAAGCCGGGGAGCTGTTTTTT. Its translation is CAWSGRTAQEAGELFF.